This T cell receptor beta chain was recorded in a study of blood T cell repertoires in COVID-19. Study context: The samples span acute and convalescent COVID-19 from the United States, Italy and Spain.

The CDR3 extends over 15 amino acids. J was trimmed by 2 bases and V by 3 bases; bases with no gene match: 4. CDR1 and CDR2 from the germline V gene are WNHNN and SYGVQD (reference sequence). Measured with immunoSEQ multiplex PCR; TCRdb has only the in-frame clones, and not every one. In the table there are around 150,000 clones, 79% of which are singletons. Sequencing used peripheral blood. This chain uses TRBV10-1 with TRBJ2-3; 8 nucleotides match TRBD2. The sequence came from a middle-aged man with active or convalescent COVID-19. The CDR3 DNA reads TGCGCCAGCAGTGATGGTAGCGGGATCACAGATACGCAGTATTTT. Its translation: CASSDGSGITDTQYF.